These T cell receptor beta chains were read from a single sample in a study of T cell responses to AZD1222 COVID-19 vaccine. Some clones are missing from TCRdb's copy, which holds only in-frame ones; the method was immunoSEQ multiplex PCR. The sample has 100,000 to 150,000 clones, around 90% seen once. This specimen was peripheral blood, taken on day 0 of MenACWY control vaccination. Receptors originate from an adult in good health. Each CDR3 is given with its conserved first and last residue. A D gene is named only where the DNA matches it firmly. Not all rows give a size; the values are once, few, many and, for expanded clones, a class.

>NA|TRBJ2-7|TRBV18|NA
TGTGCCAGCTCACCAAGAGGGTACGAGCAGTACTTC
CASSPRGYEQYF
>NA|TRBJ2-2|TRBV4-3|NA
TGCGCCAGCAGCCAAGCCGCCGGACAGAACACCGGGGAGCTGTTTTTT
CASSQAAGQNTGELFF
>NA|TRBJ2-2|TRBV25-1|NA
TGTGCCAGCAGCCGAGGGGGAAACACCGGGGAGCTGTTTTTT
CASSRGGNTGELFF
>NA|TRBJ2-2|TRBV2|NA
TGTGCCAGCAGCTACTCCGCCCCGGGTATCGGGGAGCTGTTTTTT
CASSYSAPGIGELFF
>NA|TRBJ2-5|TRBV10-3|NA
TGTGCCATCAGTCCCTCCGGACAGGCGGGGGAGACCCAGTACTTC
CAISPSGQAGETQYF
>TRBD1|TRBJ2-5|TRBV7-8|NA
TGTGCCAGCAGCTTCCGGGGACAGTACCAAGAGACCCAGTACTTC
CASSFRGQYQETQYF
>NA|TRBJ1-5|TRBV20-1|NA
TGCAGTGCTAGTCTATGGGTTAGTGATCAGCCCCAGCATTTT
CSASLWVSDQPQHF
>TRBD1|TRBJ1-5|TRBV5-1|NA
TGCGCCAGCAGGAGGGACGACAGGGGGCATCAGCCCCAGCATTTT
CASRRDDRGHQPQHF
>NA|TRBJ1-3|TRBV7-6|NA
TGTGCCAGCAGCTTAGTAGCGGGGAACACCATATATTTT
CASSLVAGNTIYF
>TRBD2|TRBJ2-2|TRBV5-4|NA
TGTGCCAGCAGCTTGGGTGGACTAGCGGGGGGCACCGGGGAGCTGTTTTTT
CASSLGGLAGGTGELFF
>NA|TRBJ1-6|TRBV11-2|NA
TGTGCCAGCAGCGCCGGACAAGTCTATAATTCACCCCTCCACTTT
CASSAGQVYNSPLHF
>NA|TRBJ1-4|TRBV7-9|NA
TGTGCCAGCAGCTTAGTCAGGGCCCTTAATGAAAAACTGTTTTTT
CASSLVRALNEKLFF
>NA|TRBJ2-5|TRBV6-5|NA
TGTGCCAGCAGTTACTCGGCAAGATCAGGGTCCGGGACCCAGTACTTC
CASSYSARSGSGTQYF
>NA|TRBJ2-1|TRBV7-9|few
TGTGCCAGCAGCAAGACAGAAACCGAGCAGTTCTTC
CASSKTETEQFF
>NA|TRBJ1-5|TRBV2|NA
TGTGCCAGCTCGGACGTCGGCAATCAGCCCCAGCATTTT
CASSDVGNQPQHF
>NA|TRBJ2-6|TRBV5-1|NA
TGCGCCAGCAGAGCAGGGGCCGGGGCCAACGTCCTGACTTTC
CASRAGAGANVLTF
>NA|TRBJ1-2|TRBV11-2|NA
TGTGCCAGCAGCTTAGGACAGAACTATGGCTACACCTTC
CASSLGQNYGYTF
>NA|TRBJ1-1|TRBV28|NA
TGTGCCAGCAGTCCGCGGTGGGGTACGGGGCAAAAGAACACTGAAGCTTTCTTT
CASSPRWGTGQKNTEAFF
>TRBD2|TRBJ2-2|TRBV24-1|once
TGTGCCACCAGTGAAGAACGCGGGAGACTGGAAACCGGGGAGCTGTTTTTT
CATSEERGRLETGELFF
>NA|TRBJ2-1|TRBV5-1|NA
TGCGCCAGCAGCTTGGTTCGTTTTCATGAGCAGTTCTTC
CASSLVRFHEQFF
>TRBD1|TRBJ1-4|TRBV5-6|NA
TGTGCCAGCAGCTTGGACAGGGGGCTTGAAAAACTGTTTTTT
CASSLDRGLEKLFF
>NA|TRBJ2-1|TRBV10-2|few
TGCGCCACCGGACAGAGCTCCTACAATGAGCAGTTCTTC
CATGQSSYNEQFF